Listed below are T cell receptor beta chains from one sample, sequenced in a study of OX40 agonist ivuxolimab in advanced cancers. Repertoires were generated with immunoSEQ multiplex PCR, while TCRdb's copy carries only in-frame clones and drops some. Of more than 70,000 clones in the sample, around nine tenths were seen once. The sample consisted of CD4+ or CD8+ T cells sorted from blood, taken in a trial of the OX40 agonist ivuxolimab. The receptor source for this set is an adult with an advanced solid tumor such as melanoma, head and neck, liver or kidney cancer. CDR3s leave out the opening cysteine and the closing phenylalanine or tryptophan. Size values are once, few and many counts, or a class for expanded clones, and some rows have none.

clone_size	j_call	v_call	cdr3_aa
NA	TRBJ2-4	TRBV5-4	ASSLGRIQAKNIQY
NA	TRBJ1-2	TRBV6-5	ASSARGWENYGYT
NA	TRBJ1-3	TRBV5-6	ASSSASSGNTIY
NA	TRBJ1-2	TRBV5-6	ASSFITGGTNYGYT
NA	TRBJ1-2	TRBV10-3	AISESGVGGYT
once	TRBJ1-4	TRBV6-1	ASSEPSKVSLNEKLF
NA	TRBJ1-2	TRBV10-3	AISEEGANGYT
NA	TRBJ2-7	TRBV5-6	ASSRPPGQAYEQY
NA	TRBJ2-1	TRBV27	ASSSTQGASYNEQF
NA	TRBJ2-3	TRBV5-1	ASSSSGAITDTQY
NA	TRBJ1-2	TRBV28	ASSTQTQGPQHYGYT
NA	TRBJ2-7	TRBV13	ASSLGRSYEQY
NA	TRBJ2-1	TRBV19	ATKGGQGVGEQF
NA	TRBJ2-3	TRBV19	ASRWGTDTQY
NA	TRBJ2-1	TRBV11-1	ASSGTLLIGEQF